This paragraph reports one T cell receptor beta chain. Its matching antigen is unknown. Extraction of total RNA produced a minimum of 5 micrograms from each sample. Germline values: CDR1 MNHNS, CDR2 SASEGT. The CDR3 totals 14 residues. This specimen comes from a study of blood T cells in healthy people across ages. The study, taken as a whole, reports: Age advanced and TCR beta diversity per million T cells fell, roughly linearly. Shifts in expanded clonotypes may have been confounded by donor CMV status, which was unknown. Relative to aged donors, long-lived donors carried more naive CD4+ cells and displayed higher diversity.

A second about 7 to 12 cycle PCR used barcoded and J-beta primers. TCRdb analysed the 5' RACE reads with MiXCR anew, one entry per CDR3 protein. The sample has hundreds of thousands of distinct CDR3 sequences, less than 35% seen once. Material for sequencing was blood. The receptor comes from a woman aged 80 or over in good health. The V and J genes are TRBV6-1 and TRBJ2-4; D perhaps matches TRBD2 (6 bases). The DNA end is more similar to TRBJ2-7, so the J call may be wrong. CDR3 bases: TGTGCCAGCAGTGGCCAGGTGGAGGGCTACGAGCAGTACTTC. It is translated as CASSGQVEGYEQYF.